This TCR beta chain was observed in a study of blood T cell repertoires in COVID-19. Study-wide background: Samples taken during acute and convalescent COVID-19 were collected in the United States, Italy and Spain. From T cells, B-cell-depleted T cells, or PBMCs came the material, which was cDNA or gDNA.

The germline V gene encodes CDR1 SGHRS and CDR2 YFSETQ. The V and J ends lost 4 bases and 2 bases, in that order; junction bases with no gene match: 3. The CDR3 runs to 15 residues. Authors' processing steps: For nucleated cells, counts were estimated from reference gene primer amplification. Profiled with immunoSEQ multiplex PCR; TCRdb holds only in-frame clones, not every one. From that table come the V and J calls and clone size; the DNA was used to work out D and trimming. This table has over 130,000 clones, 88% appearing once. The source is a human donor in a cohort sampled during active COVID-19. Sequencing was performed on peripheral blood. The V and J genes are TRBV5-1 and TRBJ2-3, with 11 bases identical to TRBD2. Here the CDR3 DNA reads TGCGCCAGCAGCCTGACTAGCGGGGACACAGATACGCAGTATTTT. It translates to CASSLTSGDTDTQYF.